The rows below give T cell receptor beta chains drawn from one sample of a study of blood T cell repertoires in COVID-19. Here immunoSEQ multiplex PCR was the method, and the copy in TCRdb shows in-frame clones only, minus some. The sample includes some 200,000 clones, 65% to 90% of them seen just once. Sequencing used peripheral blood. The receptors were gathered from a woman in her 40s who had recovered from COVID-19. Each CDR3 is given with its conserved first and last residue. D genes are given only for firm matches. Clone size, where shown, is once, few, many, or a class for clones that have expanded.

V gene,J gene,clone size,D gene,CDR3 DNA,CDR3 protein
TRBV7-6,TRBJ2-7,.,.,TGTGCCAGCAGCTTAGCGGCAGGGTTGGGCGAGCAGTACTTC,CASSLAAGLGEQYF
TRBV29-1,TRBJ2-7,.,.,TGCAGCGTTGAAGGGGGTTCGACAGGAAGCTACGAGCAGTACTTC,CSVEGGSTGSYEQYF
TRBV24-1,TRBJ2-2,.,TRBD1,TGTGCCACCGCCAAACAGGGGACGACCGGGGAGCTGTTTTTT,CATAKQGTTGELFF
TRBV6-2/TRBV6-3,TRBJ2-1,.,.,TGTGCCAGCAGTTTCACTAGCAATGAGCAGTTCTTC,CASSFTSNEQFF
TRBV7-8,TRBJ2-3,.,TRBD1,TGTGCCAGCAGCTTAATGACAGGGAGAACCACAGATACGCAGTATTTT,CASSLMTGRTTDTQYF
TRBV5-1,TRBJ1-2,.,TRBD1,TGCGCCAGCAGCACCGGACAGGGGGCAGGTAGAAATGGCTACACCTTC,CASSTGQGAGRNGYTF
TRBV18,TRBJ2-7,.,TRBD1,TGTGCCAGCTCAGACGGACAGGGTTCGTCCTACGAGCAGTACTTC,CASSDGQGSSYEQYF
TRBV6-5,TRBJ2-3,.,.,TGTGCCAGCACAATTTCGGCGGGGACGCAGTATTTT,CASTISAGTQYF
TRBV3-1/TRBV3-2,TRBJ1-3,.,.,TGTGCCAGCAGCCAAGCAGCAGGGACTGGAAACACCATATATTTT,CASSQAAGTGNTIYF
TRBV24-1,TRBJ2-1,.,.,TGTGCCACCAGTGACGCCGGGTGTGGGTTTTTTGATGAGCAGTTCTTC,CATSDAGCGFFDEQFF
TRBV18,TRBJ2-3,.,.,TGTGCCAGCTCACCACTTCAGGTCACTAGCACAGATACGCAGTATTTT,CASSPLQVTSTDTQYF
TRBV7-2,TRBJ1-1,.,.,TGTGCCAGCAGCTTAGTAGGGAGTTTGAACACTGAAGCTTTCTTT,CASSLVGSLNTEAFF
TRBV5-1,TRBJ2-6,.,TRBD1,TGCGCCAGCGAAGGACAGGATAACTCTGGGGCCAACGTCCTGACTTTC,CASEGQDNSGANVLTF
TRBV10-3,TRBJ1-2,once,.,TGTGCCATCACTGAGACAGGAGCCTATGGCTACACCTTC,CAITETGAYGYTF
TRBV6-2/TRBV6-3,TRBJ1-2,.,.,TGTGCCAGCAGTTTGACAGGACCCCACTATGGCTACACCTTC,CASSLTGPHYGYTF
TRBV7-9,TRBJ1-5,many,.,TGTGCCAGCAGCCTGCTAAATCAGCCCCAGCATTTT,CASSLLNQPQHF
TRBV9,TRBJ1-5,.,.,TGTGCCAGCAGCCCTAATAGCAATCAGCCCCAGCATTTT,CASSPNSNQPQHF
TRBV7-8,TRBJ1-5,.,.,TGTGCCAGCAGCTTAAATTTGCAGGATCAGCCCCAGCATTTT,CASSLNLQDQPQHF
TRBV9,TRBJ1-1,.,.,TGTGCCAGCAGCGTAGGGCCTCAGAACACTGAAGCTTTCTTT,CASSVGPQNTEAFF
TRBV7-2,TRBJ2-7,.,.,TGTGCCAGCAGCTTAAAAGTCGGAGGGTCCGAGCAGTACTTC,CASSLKVGGSEQYF
TRBV4-2,TRBJ2-6,.,.,TGTGCCAGCAGCCAAGAGACGGGGCGGGGAACTGGGGCCAACGTCCTGACTTTC,CASSQETGRGTGANVLTF
TRBV6-5,TRBJ1-5,.,.,TGTGCCAGCACTACCCGGGTTTTTAATCAGCCCCAGCATTTT,CASTTRVFNQPQHF
TRBV18,TRBJ1-1,.,TRBD1,TGTGCCAGCTCACCGCAGGGGGACACTGAAGCTTTCTTT,CASSPQGDTEAFF
TRBV19,TRBJ2-7,.,.,TGTGCCAGTACCGGACAGAACTCCTACGAGCAGTACTTC,CASTGQNSYEQYF